The next 29 T cell receptor beta chains were all read from a single sample in a study of CD8 T cells in Susac syndrome. Reverse transcription used roughly 0.45 to 1 ug RNA and random hexamers. TCRdb re-called the immunoSEQ multiplex PCR reads through MiXCR, storing one row per CDR3 protein. This sample has some 70,000 distinct CDR3 sequences, with 94% found just once. The sample comprised CD8+ T cells from PBMCs. Source of these receptors: a human donor with multiple sclerosis.

V gene TRBV5-1 combines with J gene TRBJ1-1; 11 bases fit TRBD1. CDR3 length equals 16 residues. Germline CDR1 reads SGHRS; CDR2 reads YFSETQ. V shed 4 bases, J shed 0 bases, and the junction held 5 bases outside the gene matches. The DNA of the CDR3 is TGCGCCAGCAGCGGTGGACAGGGGGCGGTGAACACTGAAGCTTTCTTT. Protein product: CASSGGQGAVNTEAFF.

The table lists this clonotype with a count of one. The chain carries TRBV20-1 and TRBJ2-1; 7 nucleotides agree with TRBD1. Germline loops: CDR1 DFQATT, CDR2 SNEGSKA (reference sequence). The J segment lost 8 bases and the V segment lost 0 bases, leaving 10 bases of the junction unmatched. There are 15 residues in the CDR3. For the CDR3, the DNA is TGCAGTGCTAGAGATTTTGACAGGGACCCCCATGAGCAGTTCTTC. It yields the protein CSARDFDRDPHEQFF.

This chain joins TRBV6-4 and TRBJ2-1, with TRBD2 matching 10 bases. Losses at the gene ends were 2 bases for V and 4 bases for J; bases not matched to a gene: 5. The CDR3 runs to 16 residues. In germline, CDR1 is MRHNA, CDR2 SNTAGT. The CDR3 DNA follows: TGTGCCAGCAGTGACGAGGCTAGCGGGGGTTACAATGAGCAGTTCTTC. Its protein product is CASSDEASGGYNEQFF.

The chain carries TRBV29-1 and TRBJ2-7; the D gene is possibly TRBD2 (5 bases). CDR1 and CDR2 from the germline V gene are SQVTM and ANQGSEA. The ends were cut back, 4 bases at V and 4 bases at J, with 11 bases in the middle. This CDR3 is 12 amino acids long. CDR3 sequence: CSVAPGSYEQYF. DNA of the CDR3: TGCAGCGTTGCACCGGGGTCTTACGAGCAGTACTTC.

This chain uses TRBV4-3 with TRBJ2-7; D is uncertain. Trimming took off 0 bases at V and 5 bases at J, with 11 bases between the two ends. The germline gives CDR1 LGHNA, CDR2 YSLEER. The CDR3 consists of 14 residues. The CDR3 sequence: CASSQDTQLDEQYF. DNA of the CDR3: TGCGCCAGCAGCCAAGATACTCAATTGGACGAGCAGTACTTC.

The chain couples TRBV27 to TRBJ2-3, with unresolved D. Germline loops: CDR1 MNHEY, CDR2 SMNVEV (reference sequence). The CDR3 has 12 amino acids. V gave up 7 bases and J gave up 5 bases, with 10 bases separating them. Here the CDR3 DNA reads TGTGCCAGCACTAAATTGGGAGATACGCAGTATTTT. It encodes CASTKLGDTQYF.

The V and J genes are TRBV3-1 and TRBJ2-2; D ambiguous. With 0 bases removed from V and 5 bases from J, the gap between germline ends came to 13 bases. The CDR3 is 16 residues long. Germline assignment: CDR1 LGHDT and CDR2 YNNKEL (reference sequence). The CDR3 nucleotides read TGTGCCAGCAGCCAAGAATTTTCTGGGTGGACCGGGGAGCTGTTTTTT. Its protein product is CASSQEFSGWTGELFF.

This sequence joins TRBV29-1 and TRBJ2-7; either TRBD1 or TRBD2 may supply D (5 bases each). The germline gives CDR1 SQVTM, CDR2 ANQGSEA. V lost 3 bases to trimming and J lost 2 bases, with 14 bases between them. The CDR3 totals 14 residues. This chain's CDR3 is CSVEISGSPYEQYF. DNA of the CDR3: TGCAGCGTTGAGATCTCAGGGAGCCCCTACGAGCAGTACTTC.

The chain links TRBV20-1 to TRBJ1-6; D may be TRBD1 (6 bases). The germline V gene encodes CDR1 DFQATT and CDR2 SNEGSKA (reference sequence). This CDR3 is 12 amino acids long. The V end lost 0 bases, the J end lost 13 bases, and 10 bases lay between the germline ends. The CDR3 DNA sequence: TGCAGTGCTAGAGATTCAGGGGTTCCCCTCCACTTT. This encodes CSARDSGVPLHF.

This chain joins TRBV4-3 and TRBJ1-4; a possible D gene is TRBD1 (5 bases). Germline assignment: CDR1 LGHNA and CDR2 YSLEER. V lost 4 bases, J lost 8 bases, and 14 bases lay in between. This CDR3 spans 14 amino acids. The CDR3 DNA is TGCGCCAGCAGCCCGGACACCGGCCTGGAAAAACTGTTTTTT. It yields the protein CASSPDTGLEKLFF.

This clonotype has just a few counts. J is TRBJ2-5 and V is TRBV28; D unclear. Germline V gene lookup returns CDR1 MDHEN and CDR2 SYDVKM. V was shortened by 2 bases and J by 5 bases, with 3 bases between the two germline ends. This CDR3 spans 11 amino acids. The DNA for the CDR3 is TGTGCCAGCAGTTTACGGGAGACCCAGTACTTC. Translated, it gives CASSLRETQYF.

The gene calls are TRBV12-3 or TRBV12-4 and TRBJ1-1; possibly TRBD1 for D (6 bases). V was clipped by 7 bases and J by 5 bases, with 23 bases between them. The CDR3 is 16 residues long. CDR3: CASTPGGRGVRTEAFF. Here the CDR3 DNA reads TGTGCCAGCACGCCGGGTGGCAGGGGAGTTAGGACTGAAGCTTTCTTT.

This rearrangement joins TRBV29-1 to TRBJ2-5; TRBD1 matches at 7 bases. From germline, CDR1 is SQVTM and CDR2 ANQGSEA. This CDR3 has 12 amino acids. J was trimmed by 5 bases and V by 1 base; bases with no gene match: 1. The chain's CDR3 is CSVEVQGETQYF. DNA of the CDR3: TGCAGCGTTGAAGTACAGGGGGAGACCCAGTACTTC.

A single count supports this clonotype. This rearrangement joins TRBV7-2 to TRBJ2-1; 8 bases match TRBD1. This CDR3 has 12 amino acids. The V and J ends lost 5 bases and 15 bases, in that order; junction bases with no gene match: 9. Germline CDR1 SGHTA, CDR2 FQGNSA. CDR3: CASSGRQGTLFF. The CDR3, as DNA: TGTGCCAGCAGCGGAAGACAGGGGACCTTGTTCTTC.

This rearrangement joins TRBV2 to TRBJ1-2; 8 bases fit TRBD1. Trimming at V came to 5 bases and at J to 4 bases, leaving 3 bases not matched to a gene. The length of the CDR3 is 13 residues. Germline loops: CDR1 SNHLY, CDR2 FYNNEI. The CDR3 DNA follows: TGTGCCAGCAGTACCGGACAGGGCTATGGCTACACCTTC. It translates to CASSTGQGYGYTF.

This clonotype occurred once. This rearrangement joins TRBV12-3 or TRBV12-4 to TRBJ2-3; D is perhaps TRBD2 (5 bases). This CDR3 has 15 residues. V lost 3 bases and J lost 4, with 14 bases in between. The CDR3 reads CASSFEGRSPDTQYF. The CDR3 bases are TGTGCCAGCAGTTTCGAGGGTAGGAGTCCAGATACGCAGTATTTT.

The V gene is TRBV7-9, the J gene TRBJ1-5; D might be TRBD1 (6 bases). Per germline, CDR1 SEHNR and CDR2 FQNEAQ (reference sequence). The CDR3 runs 15 residues. Trimming removed 5 bases at V and 2 bases at J, with 13 bases between. The CDR3 DNA sequence: TGTGCCAGCAGCCGCACCGCAGGGGGCAATCAGCCCCAGCATTTT. It encodes CASSRTAGGNQPQHF.

V usage is TRBV27 and J usage is TRBJ2-7, with 8 bases fitting TRBD1. CDR1 and CDR2 from the germline V gene are MNHEY and SMNVEV (reference sequence). The CDR3 runs to 14 residues. With V trimmed by 3 bases and J by 4 bases, 5 bases remained unmatched. CDR3 sequence (DNA): TGTGCCAGCAGTTTCGCAGGGGGCAATTACGAGCAGTACTTC. Translating gives CASSFAGGNYEQYF.

V gene TRBV7-9 combines with J gene TRBJ1-4, with no clear D. V shed 10 bases and J shed 3 bases, with 9 bases lying between them. In germline, CDR1 is SEHNR, CDR2 FQNEAQ (reference sequence). This CDR3 spans 12 amino acids. CDR3 DNA: TGTGCCACCGAGGCCCCTAATGAAAAACTGTTTTTT. Translated, it gives CATEAPNEKLFF.

J is TRBJ2-3 and V is TRBV7-9; the match to TRBD2 covers 10 bases. The length of the CDR3 is 15 residues. Germline-derived CDR1 and CDR2 are SEHNR and FQNEAQ (reference sequence). The V segment lost 5 bases and the J segment 5 bases; nucleotides outside the gene matches: 7. For the CDR3, the DNA is TGTGCCAGCAGCCCTCCTAGCGGGAGTAAAGATACGCAGTATTTT. Translated: CASSPPSGSKDTQYF. The whole variable domain, remainder taken from reference TRBV7-9 and TRBJ2-3, is DTGVSQNPRHKITKRGQNVTFRCDPISEHNRLYWYRQTLGQGPEFLTYFQNEAQLEKSRLLSDRFSAERPKGSFSTLEIQRTEQGDSAMYLCASSPPSGSKDTQYFGPGTRLTVL.

The chain links TRBV20-1 to TRBJ2-1; D might be TRBD2 (6 bases). The V gene's germline CDR1 is DFQATT and CDR2 SNEGSKA (reference sequence). Trimming stripped 3 bases from V and 10 bases from J, with 22 bases between. CDR3 length equals 15 residues. CDR3 sequence (DNA): TGCAGTGCTAGTTTCGGGGACTCCCTCTTAGGGGAGCAGTTCTTC. Protein product: CSASFGDSLLGEQFF.

The chain uses TRBV4-1 and TRBJ2-7; D perhaps matches TRBD1 (6 bases). V lost 1 base and J lost 6, with 10 bases in between. CDR1 is MGHRA and CDR2 is YSYEKL in the germline V gene. The CDR3 contains 13 residues. In nucleotides, the CDR3 is TGCGCCAGCAGCCAAGGGGACACCGGCGAGCAGTACTTC. Amino acid sequence: CASSQGDTGEQYF.

The V gene is TRBV3-1, the J gene TRBJ2-7; D unclear. The V end was cut by 4 bases, the J end by 0 bases, with 10 bases between. Germline loops: CDR1 LGHDT, CDR2 YNNKEL (reference sequence). The CDR3 covers 14 residues. CDR3 region: CASSLHPYSYEQYF. CDR3 nucleotides: TGTGCCAGCAGCCTCCACCCTTACTCCTACGAGCAGTACTTC.

In its sample, this clonotype was seen once. V gene TRBV20-1 combines with J gene TRBJ1-2; no clear D gene. There are 13 residues in the CDR3. The germline V gene encodes CDR1 DFQATT and CDR2 SNEGSKA (reference sequence). The germline V and J ends were trimmed by 0 bases and 5 bases, with 10 bases remaining between them. In DNA, the CDR3 is TGCAGTGCTAGAGATTACACCACATATGGCTACACCTTC. Translated: CSARDYTTYGYTF.

The chain recombines TRBV29-1 with TRBJ2-1; D is perhaps TRBD1 or TRBD2 (5 bases each). Germline V gene lookup returns CDR1 SQVTM and CDR2 ANQGSEA. The V end was cut by 6 bases, the J end by 8 bases, with 23 bases between. There are 15 residues in the CDR3. The CDR3 reads CSVKPLGVQGYEQFF. The DNA for the CDR3 is TGCAGCGTGAAGCCGCTGGGGGTTCAGGGATATGAGCAGTTCTTC.

The rearrangement links TRBV9 to TRBJ1-1; D might be TRBD1 (5 bases). CDR3 length: 15 amino acids. The germline V and J ends were trimmed by 0 bases and 1 base, with 10 bases remaining between them. Germline CDR1 reads SGDLS; CDR2 reads YYNGEE. The CDR3 loop is CASSVVAGPNTEAFF. The CDR3 DNA reads TGTGCCAGCAGCGTAGTCGCAGGGCCGAACACTGAAGCTTTCTTT.

The rearrangement uses TRBV28 and TRBJ2-4; 12 bases line up with TRBD1. The CDR3 is 15 residues long. The V and J ends lost 6 bases and 4 bases, in that order; junction bases with no gene match: 4. Germline CDR1 MDHEN, CDR2 SYDVKM. The chain's CDR3 is CASSQGQGAKNIQYF. In nucleotides, the CDR3 is TGTGCCAGCAGCCAGGGACAGGGGGCAAAAAACATTCAGTACTTC. The full variable domain, its missing parts supplied by reference TRBV28 and TRBJ2-4, is DVKVTQSSRYLVKRTGEKVFLECVQDMDHENMFWYRQDPGLGLRLIYFSYDVKMKEKGDIPEGYSVSREKKERFSLILESASTNQTSMYLCASSQGQGAKNIQYFGAGTRLSVL.

In this sample, this clonotype turned up a few times. The junction and the germline gene differ at one end; a read error may be behind it. CDR3 DNA: TGTGCCAGCAGCTTTCGGGACTCCAACAATGAGCAGTTCTTC. Translating gives CASSFRDSNNEQFF. The chain uses TRBV11-2 and TRBJ2-1, with D possibly being TRBD2 (6 bases). The length of the CDR3 is 14 residues. The germline V gene has CDR1 SGHAT and CDR2 FQNNGV.

The rearrangement uses TRBV14 and TRBJ1-2; perhaps TRBD1 as D (5 bases). Trimming removed 0 bases at V and 2 bases at J, with 7 bases between. In germline, CDR1 is SGHDN, CDR2 FVKESK. The CDR3 has 14 residues. The CDR3 DNA reads TGTGCCAGCAGCCAAGAGGCAGGGAACTATGGCTACACCTTC. This encodes CASSQEAGNYGYTF.